The TCR beta chain described here comes from a study of blood T cells in healthy people across ages. Concerning this clonotype itself: At one boundary the junction diverges from the germline segment, which might be a read error.

The CDR3 consists of 16 residues. With a J-beta primer mix and a sample-barcoded 5' primer, a second PCR ran about 7 to 12 cycles. MiXCR, applied by TCRdb to the 5' RACE reads, yields one record per CDR3 protein. Among more than 700,000 distinct CDR3 sequences listed, about 48% were seen once. The chain has TRBV12-3 or TRBV12-4 and TRBJ2-3; possibly TRBD2 for D (5 bases). The sample consisted of blood. This TCR was recovered from a man of 80 years or more in good health. The CDR3 DNA sequence: TGTGCCAGCAGGTTAGCGACACCCGTGGGCTTAGATACGCAGTATTTT. Translating gives CASRLATPVGLDTQYF.